This entry describes one T cell receptor beta chain. Germline V gene lookup returns CDR1 SGHNT and CDR2 YYREEE (reference sequence). The CDR3 runs to 16 residues. V was pared by 0 bases and J by 3 bases, with 12 bases between. Here immunoSEQ multiplex PCR was the method, and the copy in TCRdb shows in-frame clones only, minus some. The table has more than 200,000 clones, 75% to 90% seen once; the top ten hold roughly 2%. This entry belongs to a study of blood T cell repertoires in COVID-19. Study summary: PBMCs, B-cell-depleted T cells, or T cells were the source of the cDNA or gDNA that made up the material.

The TCR originated in a man aged 30-40 years with active or convalescent COVID-19. The chain joins TRBV5-4 to TRBJ2-2; perhaps TRBD1 as D (6 bases). Sequenced sample: peripheral blood. The CDR3 protein is CASSLAGVDDTGELFF. The DNA of the CDR3 is TGTGCCAGCAGCTTGGCAGGGGTTGACGACACCGGGGAGCTGTTTTTT.